This TCR beta chain was observed in a study of T cells after somatic rescue of genetic block. The V end lost 2 bases, the J end lost 0 bases, and 7 bases lay between the germline ends. CDR1 is SEHNR, CDR2 FQNEAQ, per germline (reference sequence). CDR3 length: 14 amino acids. Clones were sequenced by immunoSEQ multiplex PCR, and TCRdb holds only the in-frame ones, with some missing. The sample carries around 100,000 clones, just over 90% recorded once. The V call is TRBV7-9, the J call TRBJ1-2, with D hard to call. The receptor was isolated from a young woman. Source material: peripheral blood mononuclear cells (PBMCs). In DNA form, the CDR3 reads TGTGCCAGCAGCTTACGGGAGTCTAACTATGGCTACACCTTC. It translates to CASSLRESNYGYTF.